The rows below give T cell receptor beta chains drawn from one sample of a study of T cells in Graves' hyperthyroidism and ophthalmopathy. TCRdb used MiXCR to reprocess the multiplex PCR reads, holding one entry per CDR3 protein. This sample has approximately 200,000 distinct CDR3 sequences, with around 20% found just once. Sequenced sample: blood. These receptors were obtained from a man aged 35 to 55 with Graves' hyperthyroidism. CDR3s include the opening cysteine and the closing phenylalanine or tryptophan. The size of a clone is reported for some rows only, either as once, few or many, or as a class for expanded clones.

CDR3: CASSQGILAGAPSSYNEQFF; size: NA; V: TRBV3-1
CDR3: CATSTDSGNTIYF; size: NA; V: TRBV10-1
CDR3: CASSSPGGAGGGYSETQYF; size: NA; V: TRBV28
CDR3: CASSEGLSTDTQYF; size: NA; V: TRBV10-1
CDR3: CASSWDRDNQPQHF; size: NA; V: TRBV6-2/TRBV6-3
CDR3: CASSFSGRTGELFF; size: many; V: TRBV7-9
CDR3: CASSAGQVTSYEQYF; size: few; V: TRBV25-1
CDR3: CASSVYEGSQHF; size: many; V: TRBV6-1
CDR3: CASSIENQETQYF; size: NA; V: TRBV19
CDR3: CASSGQGGETQYF; size: many; V: TRBV5-1
CDR3: CASSLFGAEAFF; size: NA; V: TRBV28
CDR3: CASSQEISNRGVNNEQFF; size: NA; V: TRBV4-3
CDR3: CASSWDNEQFF; size: many; V: TRBV6-2/TRBV6-3
CDR3: CASSLRDREWYEQYF; size: NA; V: TRBV12-3/TRBV12-4
CDR3: CASSSAGGQPQHF; size: many; V: TRBV7-9
CDR3: CASSLNYRATDTQYF; size: NA; V: TRBV7-2
CDR3: CAINRGSTDTQYF; size: many; V: TRBV10-3
CDR3: CASSRSSAADTQYF; size: NA; V: TRBV3-1
CDR3: CASSPRDRQETQYF; size: many; V: TRBV7-9
CDR3: CASSFRGPNTGELFF; size: NA; V: TRBV5-4
CDR3: CASSVQGSTDTQYF; size: many; V: TRBV7-9
CDR3: CASSLYRERYNSPLHF; size: NA; V: TRBV13
CDR3: CASTIGTGIYEQYF; size: many; V: TRBV12-3/TRBV12-4
CDR3: CAISPGPGGNSPLHF; size: NA; V: TRBV27
CDR3: CASSFSPNGAKNIQYF; size: many; V: TRBV7-2
CDR3: CASSERREFDEQYF; size: many; V: TRBV2
CDR3: CASSQGATSGGTDTQYF; size: many; V: TRBV4-2
CDR3: CASSFTPNTEAFF; size: many; V: TRBV7-9
CDR3: CATRAGPSYNEQFF; size: NA; V: TRBV24-1
CDR3: CSARSAGVYEQYF; size: few; V: TRBV20-1
CDR3: CASSEAWSQGAQDTQYF; size: many; V: TRBV6-1